This T cell receptor beta chain was retrieved from a study of spatial heterogeneity in lung cancer. On the study more broadly: Each unique TCR and UMI combination was seen more than ten times on average in raw reads.

The time point: sample taken at primary tumor resection. From tumor, nontumor lung or frozen PBMC, whole RNA was taken unsorted for sequencing. The donor population consisted of 72 patients with untreated, early-stage non-small cell lung cancer. General observations from the study: Ubiquitous, expanded tumor-derived TCRs were more frequently observed in blood at resection than at follow-up.

As concerns this clonotype: No antigen is known for it.

CDR3 length equals 12 residues. V was pared by 0 bases and J by 6 bases, with 7 bases between. Germline V gives CDR1 SQVTM, CDR2 ANQGSEA. TCRdb used MiXCR to reprocess the 5' RACE reads, holding one entry per CDR3 protein. The top ten hold 6.9% of the sample, which has 90,000 or so distinct CDR3 sequences, around 8.6% seen once. The rearrangement uses TRBV29-1 and TRBJ2-3, with D tentatively TRBD2 (5 bases). This sample comprised PBMCs, obtained at surgery. The receptor was derived from a male donor with early-stage non-small cell lung cancer. The CDR3 loop is CSVEDGLDTQYF. The CDR3 region has the DNA TGCAGCGTTGAAGACGGACTTGATACGCAGTATTTT.